This T cell receptor beta chain appears in the sequencing data of a study of T cell responses to AZD1222 COVID-19 vaccine. Study-wide results and limits: White British people made up most donors, females outnumbered males, and clonal diversity was possibly underestimated.

Germline CDR1 is DFQATT and CDR2 is SNEGSKA (reference sequence). CDR3 length equals 11 residues. The method was immunoSEQ multiplex PCR; TCRdb's version includes in-frame clones alone and lacks a portion of them. The table shows about 180,000 clones, with around 94% occurring only once. A word on this clone: Its antigen is not known.

This receptor was identified in an adult who received the AZD1222 COVID-19 vaccine. This sequence joins TRBV20-1 and TRBJ2-7; no reliable D call. The source was peripheral blood, collected 28 days after the second AZD1222 dose. The CDR3 is CSSNRGHEQYF. CDR3 nucleotide sequence: TGCAGCTCCAACCGCGGACACGAGCAGTACTTC.